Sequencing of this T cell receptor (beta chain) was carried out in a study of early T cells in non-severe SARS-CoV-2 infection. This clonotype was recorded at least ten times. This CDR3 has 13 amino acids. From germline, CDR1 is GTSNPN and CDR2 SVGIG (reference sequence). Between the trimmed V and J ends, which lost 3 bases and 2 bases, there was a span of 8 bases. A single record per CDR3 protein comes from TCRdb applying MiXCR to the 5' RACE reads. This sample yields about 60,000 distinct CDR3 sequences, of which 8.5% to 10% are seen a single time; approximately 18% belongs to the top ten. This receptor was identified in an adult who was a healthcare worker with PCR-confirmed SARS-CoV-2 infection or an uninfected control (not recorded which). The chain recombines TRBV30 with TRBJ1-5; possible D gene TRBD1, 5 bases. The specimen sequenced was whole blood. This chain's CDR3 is CAWRGVGNQPQHF. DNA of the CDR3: TGTGCCTGGAGGGGGGTGGGCAATCAGCCCCAGCATTTT.